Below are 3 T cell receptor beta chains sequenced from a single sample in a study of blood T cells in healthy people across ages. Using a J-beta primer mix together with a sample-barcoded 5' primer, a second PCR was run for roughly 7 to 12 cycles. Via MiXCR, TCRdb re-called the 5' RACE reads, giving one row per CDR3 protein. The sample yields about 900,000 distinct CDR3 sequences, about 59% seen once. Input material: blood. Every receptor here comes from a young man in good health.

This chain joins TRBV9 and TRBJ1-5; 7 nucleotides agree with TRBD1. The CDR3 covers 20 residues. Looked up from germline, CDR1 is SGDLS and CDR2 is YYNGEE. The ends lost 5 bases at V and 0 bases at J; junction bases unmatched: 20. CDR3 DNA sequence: TGTGCCAGCAGGCCCGGGGACCTACAGGGGACCCAATATAGCAATCAGCCCCAGCATTTT. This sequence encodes CASRPGDLQGTQYSNQPQHF.

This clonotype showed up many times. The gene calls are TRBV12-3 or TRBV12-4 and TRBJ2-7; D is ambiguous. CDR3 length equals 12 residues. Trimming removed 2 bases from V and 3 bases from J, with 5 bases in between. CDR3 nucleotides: TGTGCCAGCAGTTTATTGAGCTACGAGCAGTACTTC. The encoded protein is CASSLLSYEQYF.

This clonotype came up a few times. The CDR3 protein is CSVDFPGRETQYF. DNA for the CDR3: TGCAGCGTTGATTTCCCAGGGAGAGAGACCCAGTACTTC. V is TRBV29-1 and J is TRBJ2-5, with D tentatively TRBD1 or TRBD2 (5 bases each). Germline CDR1 SQVTM, CDR2 ANQGSEA. V was trimmed by 3 bases and J by 4 bases, leaving 12 bases between them. The CDR3 runs to 13 residues.